A selection of T cell receptor beta chains follows, all from one sample in a study of neurological immune-mediated disorders. Using its own MiXCR run on the 5' RACE reads, TCRdb lists one record per CDR3 protein. The sample gives fewer than 30,000 distinct CDR3 sequences, about 13% of which show up once; roughly 13% is in the top ten. The specimen sequenced was PBMCs. These receptors all come from an older woman with HTLV-1-associated myelopathy (HAM/TSP). Both conserved end residues are part of each CDR3. D genes are given only for firm matches. Not all rows give a size; the values are once, few, many and, for expanded clones, a class.

clone_size | j_call | v_call | d_call | cdr3_aa | cdr3_nt
many | TRBJ2-3 | TRBV5-1 | TRBD2 | CASSLGLVSTDTQYF | TGCGCCAGCAGCCTCGGACTAGTTAGCACAGATACGCAGTATTTT
many | TRBJ1-2 | TRBV20-1 | - | CSAPDSAGNYGYTF | TGCAGTGCTCCGGATTCGGCAGGGAACTATGGCTACACCTTC
many | TRBJ2-1 | TRBV7-9 | TRBD2 | CASLVAGTYNEQFF | TGTGCCAGCCTGGTAGCGGGGACTTACAATGAGCAGTTCTTC
many | TRBJ2-2 | TRBV7-9 | - | CASSSLLVRGELFF | TGTGCCAGCAGTTCACTCCTTGTGAGGGGGGAGCTGTTTTTT
many | TRBJ2-1 | TRBV12-3/TRBV12-4 | - | CASSSPAGLLYEQFF | TGTGCCAGCAGTTCCCCTGCGGGACTTCTGTATGAGCAGTTCTTC
many | TRBJ1-3 | TRBV2 | - | CASSAQGSGNTIYF | TGTGCCAGCAGCGCACAGGGCTCTGGAAACACCATATATTTT
many | TRBJ2-7 | TRBV5-1 | - | CASSLGRDRRTYEQYF | TGCGCCAGCAGCTTGGGACGTGACAGGCGAACCTACGAGCAGTACTTC
many | TRBJ1-5 | TRBV30 | TRBD1 | CAWSVRTGAGQPQHF | TGTGCCTGGAGTGTACGGACAGGGGCAGGTCAGCCCCAGCATTTT
many | TRBJ1-2 | TRBV2 | TRBD1 | CASSLLGQGASGYTF | TGTGCCAGCAGTTTACTAGGACAGGGGGCATCGGGCTACACCTTC
many | TRBJ2-7 | TRBV11-2 | TRBD2 | CASSLDPGLGDYEQYF | TGTGCCAGCAGCTTAGATCCGGGACTAGGGGACTACGAGCAGTACTTC
few | TRBJ1-2 | TRBV11-3 | - | CASSLEGRGGGYGYTF | TGTGCCAGCAGCTTGGAGGGCCGAGGAGGCGGATATGGCTACACCTTC
many | TRBJ2-3 | TRBV20-1 | - | CSGSRGGARTDTQYF | TGCAGTGGTTCGAGAGGGGGGGCCCGCACAGATACGCAGTATTTT
many | TRBJ2-3 | TRBV15 | TRBD2 | CATSGRRGVGTDTQYF | TGTGCCACCAGCGGAAGACGGGGGGTCGGCACAGATACGCAGTATTTT
- | TRBJ2-6 | TRBV24-1 | - | CATSPSGLATNVLTF | TGTGCCACCAGCCCCAGTGGGCTTGCGACCAACGTCCTGACTTTC
many | TRBJ1-4 | TRBV5-1 | TRBD1 | CASSLEGGQPNEKLFF | TGCGCCAGCAGCTTGGAAGGGGGACAGCCAAATGAAAAACTGTTTTTT
many | TRBJ1-2 | TRBV29-1 | TRBD1 | CSVEAWDRGRVNYGYTF | TGCAGCGTTGAAGCTTGGGACAGGGGGCGTGTTAACTATGGCTACACCTTC
- | TRBJ2-7 | TRBV5-4 | TRBD1 | CASSAPGQTYEQYF | TGTGCCAGCAGCGCGCCGGGACAGACCTACGAGCAGTACTTC
medium-sized | TRBJ1-2 | TRBV24-1 | - | CATSGRNYGYTF | TGTGCCACCAGTGGTCGTAACTATGGCTACACCTTC
many | TRBJ2-2 | TRBV24-1 | TRBD2 | CATSEIGLAENTGELFF | TGTGCCACCAGTGAAATTGGACTAGCGGAGAACACCGGGGAGCTGTTTTTT
- | TRBJ1-5 | TRBV7-9 | - | CASRTVHQPQHF | TGTGCCAGCAGGACGGTCCATCAGCCCCAGCATTTT
many | TRBJ1-1 | TRBV27 | TRBD1 | CASSQSGTGINTEAFF | TGTGCCAGCAGTCAATCCGGGACAGGGATAAACACTGAAGCTTTCTTT
many | TRBJ1-5 | TRBV15 | - | CATSRGVNEPQHF | TGTGCCACCAGCAGAGGGGTAAACGAGCCCCAGCATTTT
- | TRBJ1-1 | TRBV12-3/TRBV12-4 | - | CASSLGESTEAFF | TGTGCCAGCAGTTTAGGTGAGAGCACTGAAGCTTTCTTT
few | TRBJ1-1 | TRBV19 | TRBD1 | CASRDQGQLLTEAFF | TGTGCCAGTAGGGACCAGGGACAGCTCTTGACTGAAGCTTTCTTT
many | TRBJ2-2 | TRBV3-1 | TRBD1 | CASSHLAGGMYTGELFF | TGTGCCAGCAGCCATTTGGCAGGGGGAATGTACACCGGGGAGCTGTTTTTT
many | TRBJ2-1 | TRBV5-1 | - | CASSIQGSPYNEQFF | TGCGCCAGCAGCATACAGGGATCCCCCTACAATGAGCAGTTCTTC
few | TRBJ2-3 | TRBV29-1 | - | CSVHPGRQDKVTDTQYF | TGCAGCGTCCACCCGGGGCGGCAGGACAAGGTCACAGATACGCAGTATTTT
medium-sized | TRBJ2-1 | TRBV20-1 | TRBD2 | CSAGGTSYNEQFF | TGCAGTGCGGGGGGGACCTCCTACAATGAGCAGTTCTTC
many | TRBJ1-1 | TRBV20-1 | - | CSARRLNTEAFF | TGCAGTGCCCGGCGATTGAACACTGAAGCTTTCTTT
many | TRBJ1-3 | TRBV29-1 | - | CSVAAGQGLSGNTIYF | TGCAGCGTTGCCGCCGGCCAGGGACTCTCTGGAAACACCATATATTTT
many | TRBJ2-7 | TRBV10-3 | - | CAISDPDWNEQYF | TGTGCCATCAGTGATCCGGACTGGAACGAGCAGTACTTC
- | TRBJ1-2 | TRBV20-1 | TRBD1 | CSASSNPGQGVNYGYTF | TGCAGTGCCAGCAGTAACCCCGGACAGGGGGTAAACTATGGCTACACCTTC
many | TRBJ1-2 | TRBV5-1 | - | CASSLGGGYTF | TGCGCCAGCAGCTTGGGGGGTGGCTACACCTTC
many | TRBJ2-1 | TRBV7-2 | - | CASSLGRNSGEQFF | TGTGCCAGCAGCTTGGGAAGGAATTCTGGCGAGCAGTTCTTC
medium-sized | TRBJ2-1 | TRBV20-1 | - | CSAPGPGLRQFF | TGCAGTGCTCCGGGCCCGGGACTTCGGCAGTTCTTC
many | TRBJ2-1 | TRBV20-1 | - | CSARWWAGANEQFF | TGCAGTGCTCGATGGTGGGCGGGGGCTAATGAGCAGTTCTTC